This paragraph covers one T cell receptor beta chain sequence. This sample is drawn from a study of cytomegalovirus exposure and HLA in healthy donors. Germline loops: CDR1 SGHVS, CDR2 FQNEAQ. The CDR3 runs to 14 residues. Trimming left V 5 bases short and J 0 bases short, with 8 bases between. Both 60 Vbeta primers and 13 Jbeta primers went into the PCR. Original methodology: A later analysis counted 80 million or so unique TCR beta chains, about 11 million shared. Using immunoSEQ multiplex PCR, the repertoire was profiled, and TCRdb retains in-frame clones only, with some absent. V and J calls and clone size are given by that table; D and trimming were obtained from the DNA. The sample contains 150,000 to 160,000 clones, 80% of which appear only once.

The origin of this receptor is a woman aged 40 to 50 in good health and CMV-seropositive. Source material: PBMCs. The chain has TRBV7-8 and TRBJ1-3, with a possible D match to TRBD1 (6 bases). The DNA of the CDR3 is TGTGCCAGCAGCCCGACAGGCTCTGGAAACACCATATATTTT. Its protein product is CASSPTGSGNTIYF.